This T cell receptor beta chain appears in the sequencing data of a study of T cell repertoires in cytomegalovirus infection. For the study at large: Public TCR beta signatures indicated both CMV infection and matching HLA type.

Notes on the study in general: Based on cumulative public TCR beta family frequency, carriers of CMV plus the relevant HLA were identified.

Comments on this clonotype: Antigen: not known.

A single record per CDR3 protein comes from TCRdb applying MiXCR to the reads. The sample yields 900,000 to 950,000 distinct CDR3 sequences, around 31% seen once. Germline-derived CDR1 and CDR2 are MGHRA and YSYEKL. The CDR3 is made up of 14 amino acids. V was shortened by 4 bases and J by 3 bases, with 12 bases between the two germline ends. The starting material was cultured CD8+ T cells from PBMCs, obtained from culture after CMV antigen stimulation. The chain links TRBV4-1 to TRBJ1-2; D is perhaps TRBD1 (5 bases). The sequence came from a human donor in good health (CMV status not recorded). Some clones in this sample may be carry-over from other donors' samples. This CDR3 reads CASSPVGPDYGYTF. CDR3 DNA sequence: TGCGCCAGCAGCCCAGTGGGGCCCGACTATGGCTACACCTTC.